The 7 T cell receptor beta chains in this list originate from one sample, sequenced in a study of T cell responses to AZD1222 COVID-19 vaccine. Data came from immunoSEQ multiplex PCR; TCRdb stores just in-frame clones and leaves some out. The sample contains 130,000 or so clones, around 92% of which appear only once. Here the sequenced sample was peripheral blood, taken on day 0 of AZD1222 vaccination. Receptors were obtained from an adult in good health.

This clone appeared a few times. The rearrangement joins TRBV7-9 to TRBJ2-7; 7 bases align to TRBD2. The germline gives CDR1 SEHNR, CDR2 FQNEAQ (reference sequence). V shed 1 base, J shed 2 bases, and the junction held 2 bases outside the gene matches. There are 14 residues in the CDR3. CDR3 nucleotide sequence: TGTGCCAGCAGCTTAGGGGGACTAACCTACGAGCAGTACTTC. This codes for CASSLGGLTYEQYF.

The V and J genes are TRBV7-2 and TRBJ2-3; no clear D gene. The CDR3 consists of 12 residues. The germline V gene encodes CDR1 SGHTA and CDR2 FQGNSA. Trimming took off 5 bases at V and 3 bases at J, with 6 bases between the two ends. This CDR3 is CASSLITDTQYF. As DNA, the CDR3 is TGTGCCAGCAGCCTCATTACAGATACGCAGTATTTT.

The chain combines TRBV28 with TRBJ2-7, with a possible D match to TRBD2 (7 bases). The CDR3 loop spans 14 amino acids. Germline CDR1 and CDR2: MDHEN and SYDVKM. Trimming removed 8 bases from V and 0 bases from J, with 14 bases in between. Written as DNA, the CDR3 is TGTGCCAGCGGGAGGGGGTTCAACTCCTACGAGCAGTACTTC. Its translation is CASGRGFNSYEQYF.

The chain links TRBV4-3 to TRBJ2-3, with TRBD2 matching 12 bases. Germline lookup yields CDR1 LGHNA and CDR2 YSLEER. The CDR3 sequence is 18 residues long. The junction had 6 bases not matched to a gene; V was cut back by 0 bases and J by 2 bases. CDR3 in amino acids: CASSQDPGLAGLTDTQYF. CDR3 bases: TGCGCCAGCAGCCAAGATCCCGGACTAGCGGGGCTCACAGATACGCAGTATTTT.

CDR3 in DNA: TGTGCCAGCAGGGACGGAAGCTCCTATAATTCACCCCTCCACTTT. This translates into CASRDGSSYNSPLHF. This rearrangement joins TRBV6-5 to TRBJ1-6, with D uncertain. This CDR3 has 15 residues. In germline, CDR1 is MNHEY, CDR2 SVGAGI. V was trimmed by 6 bases and J by 0 bases, leaving 9 bases between them.

The chain recombines TRBV24-1 with TRBJ2-1; D may be TRBD1 (6 bases). V gave up 5 bases and J gave up 6 bases, with 13 bases separating them. Germline assignment: CDR1 KGHDR and CDR2 SFDVKD. The CDR3 sequence is 14 residues long. The CDR3 bases are TGTGCCACCAGTGGCCCAGGGGTAATCAATGAGCAGTTCTTC. It translates to CATSGPGVINEQFF.

The chain links TRBV7-3 to TRBJ2-5, with 9 bases fitting TRBD2. J was trimmed by 4 bases and V by 1 base; bases with no gene match: 10. From germline, CDR1 is SGHTA and CDR2 FQGTGA. The CDR3 is made up of 17 amino acids. CDR3 sequence reads: CASSLSGLAGPPETQYF. The DNA for the CDR3 is TGTGCCAGCAGCTTAAGCGGGCTAGCGGGGCCTCCAGAGACCCAGTACTTC.